The 3 T cell receptor beta chains below come from one sample, sequenced in a study of cytomegalovirus exposure and HLA in healthy donors. The PCR was carried out with 60 Vbeta primers and 13 Jbeta primers. Assay used: immunoSEQ multiplex PCR; TCRdb lists only in-frame clones, some missing. The sample holds roughly 120,000 clones, about 80% seen once. The sample taken for sequencing was PBMCs. These receptors originate from a female donor in good health and CMV-seropositive.

The chain joins TRBV7-9 to TRBJ1-1, with a tentative D call TRBD1 (5 bases). The CDR3 sequence is 12 residues long. V was pared by 2 bases and J by 11 bases, with 12 bases between. CDR1 is SEHNR and CDR2 is FQNEAQ in the germline V gene (reference sequence). The CDR3 spells CASSLLGGMAFF. The CDR3 region has the DNA TGTGCCAGCAGCTTATTGGGGGGAATGGCTTTCTTT.

The chain is built from TRBV7-2 and TRBJ2-5, with 11 bases fitting TRBD1. The CDR3 is made up of 16 amino acids. Trimming at V came to 5 bases and at J to 5 bases, leaving 10 bases not matched to a gene. CDR1 and CDR2 from the germline V gene are SGHTA and FQGNSA. The CDR3: CASSRPGTGGGETQYF. CDR3 nucleotides: TGTGCCAGCAGCCGTCCCGGGACAGGGGGTGGGGAGACCCAGTACTTC.

The genes are TRBV7-9 and TRBJ2-5; TRBD1 matches at 7 bases. From germline, CDR1 is SEHNR and CDR2 FQNEAQ (reference sequence). V shed 5 bases and J 2 bases; nucleotides not matched to a gene: 8. The CDR3 spans 15 residues. The CDR3: CASSGYDRAQETQYF. The CDR3 DNA is TGTGCCAGCAGCGGATACGACAGGGCACAAGAGACCCAGTACTTC.